This is a list of T cell receptor beta chains from one sample in a study of blood T cell repertoires in COVID-19. Here immunoSEQ multiplex PCR was the method, and the copy in TCRdb shows in-frame clones only, minus some. The sample includes about 38,000 clones, 80% to 90% of them seen just once. Input material: peripheral blood. The source of these receptors is a man between 60 and 75 years old with COVID-19, enrolled during active disease. Each CDR3 is given with its conserved first and last residue. A D gene is named only where the DNA matches it firmly. Only part of the rows carry a size: once, few, many, or a class if the clone is expanded.

j_call d_call clone_size v_call cdr3_nt cdr3_aa
TRBJ1-1 NA NA TRBV20-1 TGCAGTGCTAGTAGGGGACTCAACCAAGGGACTGAAGCTTTCTTT CSASRGLNQGTEAFF
TRBJ2-6 NA NA TRBV6-5 TGTGCCACCCACTCTGGGGCCAACGTCCTGACTTTC CATHSGANVLTF
TRBJ1-2 TRBD1 NA TRBV5-8 TGTGCCAGCAGCTCCCGGGACAGTGGCTACACCTTC CASSSRDSGYTF
TRBJ2-7 TRBD2 NA TRBV4-1 TGCGCCAGCAGCTTTACTAGCGGGCCCAACTACGAGCAGTACTTC CASSFTSGPNYEQYF
TRBJ2-1 TRBD2 NA TRBV29-1 TGCAGCGTCCGCCAGCGGGAGGGCCATCGGACCTACAATGAGCAGTTCTTC CSVRQREGHRTYNEQFF
TRBJ2-7 NA NA TRBV14 TGTGCCAGCAGCCAAGATGGGCCCGTCGCGCAGTACTTC CASSQDGPVAQYF
TRBJ2-6 NA NA TRBV6-5 TGTGCCAGCACTTATTTGGTTGGCCCTGGGGCCAACGTCCTGACTTTC CASTYLVGPGANVLTF
TRBJ2-1 NA NA TRBV3-1/TRBV3-2 TGTGCCAGCAGTCAGGGGGGCTCTTACAATGAGCAGTTCTTC CASSQGGSYNEQFF
TRBJ2-2 NA NA TRBV6-2/TRBV6-3 TGTGCCAGCAGTTACTCGATACCCGGGAGTGGTACCGGGGAGCTGTTTTTT CASSYSIPGSGTGELFF
TRBJ2-3 NA few TRBV19 TGTGCCAGTACCTTAGGACAGTCGCGCACAGATACGCAGTATTTT CASTLGQSRTDTQYF
TRBJ1-4 TRBD1 few TRBV11-2 TGTGCCAGCAGCCCGACAGGGGGAACTAATGAAAAACTGTTTTTT CASSPTGGTNEKLFF
TRBJ1-1 TRBD1 NA TRBV3-1/TRBV3-2 TGTGCCAGCAGACGGGCAGGGGACAGCACTGAAGCTTTCTTT CASRRAGDSTEAFF
TRBJ1-4 TRBD1 once TRBV2 TGTGCCAGCAGCGCCGGGACAGGGAACGAAAAACTGTTTTTT CASSAGTGNEKLFF
TRBJ1-1 NA NA TRBV14 TGTGCCAGCAGCCCCGGACAGTATGAAGCTTTCTTT CASSPGQYEAFF
TRBJ2-7 TRBD1 NA TRBV29-1 TGCAGCGTTGACCCTGGACAGGGGGCCTACGAGCAGTACTTC CSVDPGQGAYEQYF
TRBJ1-1 TRBD1 few TRBV30 TGTGCCTGGAGTCCGAGGGACAGGGGGCGCTTGACTGAAGCTTTCTTT CAWSPRDRGRLTEAFF
TRBJ2-2 TRBD1 once TRBV7-9 TGTGCCAGCAGCTCGACAGGGTACACCGGGGAGCTGTTTTTT CASSSTGYTGELFF
TRBJ1-4 TRBD1 NA TRBV5-8 TGTGCCAGCAGCTTGGCACAGGACAGGGATGAAAAACTGTTTTTT CASSLAQDRDEKLFF
TRBJ2-7 NA NA TRBV28 TGTGCCAGCAGTTTATTTTACAGGACCCACGAGCAGTACTTC CASSLFYRTHEQYF
TRBJ2-7 NA few TRBV9 TGTGCCAGCAGCGTAGCAACCTCAGTGGTGCAGTACTTC CASSVATSVVQYF
TRBJ2-3 TRBD1 NA TRBV6-6 TGTGCCAGCAGTTTCGGAGACAGGGGTCGGGCAGATACGCAGTATTTT CASSFGDRGRADTQYF
TRBJ2-1 TRBD2 NA TRBV11-2 TGTGCCAGCAGCCAACGAGGACTAGCGTTTTATGAGCAGTTCTTC CASSQRGLAFYEQFF
TRBJ1-1 NA NA TRBV6-1 TGTGCCAGCAGTGAATCGCGGAACACTGAAGCTTTCTTT CASSESRNTEAFF
TRBJ2-2 TRBD2 NA TRBV28 TGTGCCAGCAGTTCTTTGACTAGCGGGAGATCGAACACCGGGGAGCTGTTTTTT CASSSLTSGRSNTGELFF
TRBJ2-7 NA medium-sized TRBV3-1/TRBV3-2 TGTGCCAGCAGCCAAGCCTCTAGCGTCTCCTACGAGCAGTACTTC CASSQASSVSYEQYF
TRBJ2-3 NA once TRBV7-3 TGTGCCAGCAGCTTAAACGGGGTGAGAGATACGCAGTATTTT CASSLNGVRDTQYF
TRBJ1-1 TRBD1 NA TRBV6-5 TGTGCCAGCAGTTACGCCGGGACAGGGGTGACTGAAGCTTTCTTT CASSYAGTGVTEAFF
TRBJ2-3 TRBD2 NA TRBV10-3 TGTGCCATCAGTGGCGGACTAGCGGGAGAGAATGATACGCAGTATTTT CAISGGLAGENDTQYF
TRBJ2-3 TRBD2 NA TRBV6-5 TGTGCCAGCAGGGGACTAGCGGGAGCGGATACGCAGTATTTT CASRGLAGADTQYF
TRBJ1-1 NA few TRBV12-3/TRBV12-4 TGTGCCAGCAGTTTAACTGTGAGCACTGAAGCTTTCTTT CASSLTVSTEAFF
TRBJ2-1 NA NA TRBV12-3/TRBV12-4 TGTGCCAGCAAGCATCGAAATGGTGAGCAGTTCTTC CASKHRNGEQFF
TRBJ2-7 NA NA TRBV9 TGTGCCAGCAGCGTGGAGGGAAACGAGCAGTACTTC CASSVEGNEQYF
TRBJ1-3 NA once TRBV5-4 TGTGCCAGCAGCTTGCGTCAGGGGCGGGGGAACACCATATATTTT CASSLRQGRGNTIYF
TRBJ1-6 NA NA TRBV5-5 TGTGCCAGCAGTTCGGCGCCCCAGGCACCCCTCCACTTT CASSSAPQAPLHF
TRBJ2-7 NA NA TRBV9 TGTGCCAGCAGCGACTCACCCAACAGGGTTCGGGAGCAGTACTTC CASSDSPNRVREQYF
TRBJ1-2 NA NA TRBV4-3 TGCGCCAGCAGCCAAGAGCTGCGCGGGGACTATGGCTACACCTTC CASSQELRGDYGYTF
TRBJ1-4 TRBD1 NA TRBV29-1 TGCAGCGTTGGACAGGGAACAACTAATGAAAAACTGTTTTTT CSVGQGTTNEKLFF
TRBJ1-1 NA NA TRBV5-1 TGCGCCAGCAGCCCTTCATCAGGGGTGAACACTGAAGCTTTCTTT CASSPSSGVNTEAFF
TRBJ1-5 TRBD1 NA TRBV15 TGTGCCACCAGCAAGATTTCAGGACAAGGGGGCCAGCCCCAGCATTTT CATSKISGQGGQPQHF
TRBJ1-2 TRBD1 NA TRBV13 TGTGCCAGCAGCTTAGGACAGGGGGCGGATGGCTACACCTTC CASSLGQGADGYTF
TRBJ2-2 NA few TRBV11-2 TGTGCCAGCAGCTTAGACCCTAGTAGAACCGGGGAGCTGTTTTTT CASSLDPSRTGELFF